This T cell receptor (beta chain) is drawn from a study of cytomegalovirus exposure and HLA in healthy donors. Amplification used 60 Vbeta primers and 13 Jbeta primers. Using immunoSEQ multiplex PCR, the repertoire was profiled, and TCRdb retains in-frame clones only, with some absent. Here the sample spans some 96,000 clones, more than 75% being singletons. Trimming at V came to 4 bases and at J to 6 bases, leaving 12 bases not matched to a gene. Germline loops: CDR1 SGHNT, CDR2 YYREEE (reference sequence). The CDR3 is 15 residues long. This receptor was obtained from a woman aged 60-75 years in good health and CMV-seronegative. The chain employs TRBV5-4 and TRBJ2-7, with TRBD1 matching 8 bases. The source material was PBMCs. The CDR3 is CASSTGAGGRSEQYF. CDR3 DNA sequence: TGTGCCAGCAGCACCGGCGCAGGGGGCCGAAGCGAGCAGTACTTC.